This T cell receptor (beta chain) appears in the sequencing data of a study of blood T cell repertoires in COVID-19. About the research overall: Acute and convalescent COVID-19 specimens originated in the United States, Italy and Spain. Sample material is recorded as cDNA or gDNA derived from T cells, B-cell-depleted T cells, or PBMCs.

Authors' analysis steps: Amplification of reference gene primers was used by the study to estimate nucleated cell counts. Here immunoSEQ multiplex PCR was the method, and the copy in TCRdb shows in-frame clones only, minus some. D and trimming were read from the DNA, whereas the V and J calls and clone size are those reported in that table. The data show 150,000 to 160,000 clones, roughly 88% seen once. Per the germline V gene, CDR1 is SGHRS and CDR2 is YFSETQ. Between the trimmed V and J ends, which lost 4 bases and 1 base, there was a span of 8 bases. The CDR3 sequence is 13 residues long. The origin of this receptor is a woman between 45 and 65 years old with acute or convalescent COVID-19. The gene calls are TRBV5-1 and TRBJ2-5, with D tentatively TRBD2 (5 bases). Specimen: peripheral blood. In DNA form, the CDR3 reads TGCGCCAGCAGCCGGGATCTCCAAGAGACCCAGTACTTC. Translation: CASSRDLQETQYF.